These T cell receptor beta chains were read from a single sample in a study of T cell responses to AZD1222 COVID-19 vaccine. TCRdb's table, derived via immunoSEQ multiplex PCR, lists solely in-frame clones and lacks some. The sample gives roughly 160,000 clones, more than 75% of which show up once; approximately 4.3% is in the top ten. The material was peripheral blood, obtained 28 days after the second AZD1222 dose. The receptors derive from an adult who received the AZD1222 COVID-19 vaccine. CDR3s include the opening cysteine and the closing phenylalanine or tryptophan. A clone size is listed for some rows: how often the clone was seen (once, few, many), or a class if it is expanded.

clone_size v_call cdr3_aa
- TRBV5-1 CASFHRGQGIYEQYF
- TRBV7-2 CASSYTDYDGYTF
- TRBV30 CAWSVNGRNIQYF
- TRBV5-6 CASSLAWGGTYEQYF
- TRBV18 CASSPRTDSYEQYF
- TRBV5-5 CASSPRGDRANQETQYF
- TRBV19 CASSIQELATNEKLFF
- TRBV3-1/TRBV3-2 CASSQQGSGELFF
- TRBV27 CASSVYIGTTPYEQYF
- TRBV30 CAWRGTATYEQYF
- TRBV27 CASSLRQRNYEQYF
once TRBV27 CASRGQENTEAFF
few TRBV5-6 CASSITSGEKLFF
- TRBV6-5 CASRQGFGEKLFF
- TRBV2 CASRSDREEQFF
- TRBV10-3 CAISQQGARAEAFF
- TRBV2 CASSGTGDNEQFF
- TRBV14 CASSPIAGGLVETQYF
- TRBV13 CASSLNGERGSTDTQYF
- TRBV2 CASRTDQPQHF
many TRBV19 CASSIIGNQPQHF
- TRBV19 CASTPAGGAPLHF
- TRBV5-1 CASSRGQGAKNSPLHF
once TRBV24-1 CATSDGQGYQETQYF
- TRBV5-6 CASSLWDSGYSPLHF
once TRBV7-2 CASSSDGAYNEQFF
- TRBV3-1/TRBV3-2 CASSQGARIYEQYF
- TRBV7-9 CASSFTSGDSPLHF
once TRBV5-4 CASSFGGNYGYTF